This record covers a single T cell receptor beta chain. What it binds is not known. PCR amplification relied on 60 Vbeta primers (plus 13 Jbeta primers). Data came from immunoSEQ multiplex PCR; TCRdb stores just in-frame clones and leaves some out. The repertoire holds about 200,000 clones, with roughly 70% as singletons. The CDR3 sequence is 14 residues long. In germline, CDR1 is SGHRS, CDR2 YFSETQ. V was trimmed by 9 bases and J by 2 bases, leaving 18 bases between them. The data are from a study of cytomegalovirus exposure and HLA in healthy donors. Study at large: Genotyping of roughly 400 donors showed that 70% to 90% belonged to the Caucasian-associated ancestry cluster.

The study's findings and limits: Sequencing likely produced, as an artifact, a cluster of highly shared sequence variants.

The rearrangement links TRBV5-1 to TRBJ2-7; a possible D gene is TRBD1 (6 bases). Sequencing was done on a sample of PBMCs. The receptor was isolated from a woman aged 25 to 39 in good health and CMV-seronegative. CDR3 bases: TGCGCCACTTCCCGGGACACGGAAACCTACGAGCAGTACTTC. Its translation: CATSRDTETYEQYF.